This entry features one T cell receptor (beta chain) sequence. Its antigen specificity is not known. No clone much larger than this one lies a single base away; base qualities are absent. V has 6 bases trimmed and J has 6 bases trimmed; junction bases matching no gene number 4. The CDR3 goes from the cysteine to the phenylalanine over 13 residues. The read is trimmed to its CDR3 DNA, 39 bases read in frame from base 1. Based on the germline V gene (reference sequence), the CDR1 and CDR2 sequences are MNHEY and SMNVEV. The entry originates in a study of STAT5B mutations in CD4+ large granular lymphocyte leukemia (dated by TCRdb to 2021 to 2024). Background for the entire study: Among the healthy controls, the CDR3 'QG' motif was associated with a particular HLA allele. The study compared the TCRbeta repertoires of patients with CD4+ T-cell large granular lymphocyte leukemia against the TCRbeta repertoires of healthy blood donors. Flow cytometry on FACSCanto II or FACSVerse confirmed that purified fractions exceeded 95% purity among lymphocytes.

The healthy controls were 35 or so blood donors, and the buffy coats of these donors were supplied by the Finnish Red Cross blood service. All TCR-sequenced material derived from peripheral blood: patient blood samples and healthy donor buffy coats. Peripheral blood mononuclear cells were isolated by Ficoll-Hypaque gradient centrifugation. Magnetic purification was used to isolate CD4+ cells from the buffy coats of the healthy controls. The Gentra Puregene Cell and Tissue kit was used to extract genomic DNA, and a Qubit 2.0 fluorometer was used to measure the amount of genomic DNA. The immunoSEQ assay at survey resolution was used to sequence TCRbeta rearrangements from genomic DNA. In the source study's methods: A lowest detectable productive clonotype frequency of 2.59 x 10-5 was observed in the TCR sequencing data. Only productive TCRbeta rearrangements, defined as complete and in-frame sequences, were included in the analyses. Clonality for each sample was calculated as Simpson clonality in the immunoSEQ Analyzer version 3.0. Clones were grouped by frequency into very rare, small, medium, large (1-20%) or hyperexpanded (>20%) categories. Generation probabilities were estimated with OLGA 1.2.3, V-gene circos plots were made with VDJtools, specificities were looked up in VDJdb, and CDR3 motifs were identified with GLIPH. TCRdb provides this immuneACCESS table in a form limited to in-frame rearrangements. Some clones are lacking; in checked studies, under half of them reflect an unresolved V gene, and why the rest are absent is not known. V, J and clone size are those of that table, while D and trimming were read from the DNA. For this sample the table gives around 34,000 clones, of which around four fifths were detected only once. Together, the top ten hold around 4% of the sample.

The study at large found these results: Data were not HLA-matched; higher clonality in CD4+ versus CD8+ T-LGLL could reflect the relatively small sample size. CD4-sorted patient repertoires appeared more clonal than healthy CD4+ repertoires, and this difference persisted after removing the putative leukemic clones. TRBV06-family usage was enriched among the top patient clones (8/27) compared with healthy controls (2/35). Main leukemic clonotypes were private to each patient, although roughly 25% appeared at low frequency in other patients' non-leukemic repertoires.

The sequenced sample was CD4+ T cells from blood buffy coats. The TCR originated in a human donor in good health. This receptor chain uses TRBV27 and TRBJ2-3, with 9 bases matching TRBD2. The CDR3 has the sequence CASRSSGSDTQYF. DNA sequence: TGTGCCAGCAGAAGTAGCGGGAGTGATACGCAGTATTTT.